The text below deals with one TCR beta chain. This specimen belongs to a study of technical replicates of blood from several donors. Repertoires were generated with immunoSEQ multiplex PCR, while TCRdb's copy carries only in-frame clones and drops some. This table holds under 85,000 clones, 93% found once. This clonotype was obtained from a human donor in good health. The sequenced sample consisted of T cells isolated from PBMCs.

CDR3 amino acids: CASSAGDPTGELFF. In DNA form, the CDR3 reads TGTGCCAGCAGTGCGGGGGACCCAACCGGGGAGCTGTTTTTT. The chain combines TRBV2 with TRBJ2-2, with D possibly matching TRBD2 (6 bases). The CDR3 contains 14 residues. Between the trimmed V and J ends, which lost 4 bases and 5 bases, there was a span of 11 bases. The germline gives CDR1 SNHLY, CDR2 FYNNEI.